The TCR beta chain described here comes from a study of cytomegalovirus exposure and HLA in healthy donors (dated 2017 in TCRdb). The study in broad terms: According to an earlier analysis of a few hundred of the donors, about 170 million T cells yielded 95 million to 140 million unique TCR beta sequences and 276 Gb of sequence data. An early release that covered 500 to 800 HLA-typed donors contained around 300 gigabases of sequencing data and approximately 85 million unique TCR sequences. The genetic ancestry cluster associated with self-reported Caucasian donors included about 81% of the roughly 380 genotyped donors. The study aimed to test whether cataloging public T cell receptors could reveal signatures of past pathogen exposure. Using immunosequencing, the study profiled T cell repertoires from 500 to 800 subjects and related those repertoires to cytomegalovirus serostatus. In addition to the first cohort of roughly 700 subjects, a separate validation cohort of 120 different subjects was used. The study combined high-throughput TCR immunosequencing, statistical association of individual TCRs with disease status, and machine learning to predict cytomegalovirus infection status. A later analysis re-examined previously published TCR beta repertoires from over 500 donors and added high-resolution HLA genotyping to investigate patterns of TCR occurrence. Rather than drawing on any new phenotypic data, the later analysis identified candidate immune exposures from TCR beta sequences and the way those sequences occurred across donors. An earlier analysis of several hundred of the donors used high-throughput TCR beta sequencing to judge whether each TCR beta V gene segment behaved as functional or pseudogenic. Donor age, sex, ethnicity and CMV serostatus were compiled together with the repertoire data. In a later genetic analysis, genome-wide SNP genotypes for about 55% of the roughly 700 donors were used, and that subset was treated as a discovery cohort. All discovery cohort repertoires had been generated on a single sequencing platform. HLA typing included class I and class II loci at four-digit resolution. Typing coverage differed by locus: A, B, C, DRB1 and DQB1 were typed in about 620-630 donors, DQA1 in 500 to 550, DPA1 in 606, and DPB1 in 472. Four or five DR-DQ haplotypes were handled as single units for association and clustering, since linkage in the cohort was strong. On average, about 240,000 unique TCR beta nucleotide sequences were sequenced per donor among fewer than 500 genotyped donors of the cohort, with around 19% of those sequences being non-productive.

The cohort was made up of about 670 healthy bone marrow donors. All cohort members were sampled while nominally healthy, although unrecorded immune exposures were likely present. The donor was CMV seropositive and belonged to the group of 270 or so seropositive cohort members. A peripheral blood sample was provided by each donor, and peripheral blood mononuclear cells were used for TCR beta sequencing. The Qiagen DNeasy Blood Extraction Kit was used to extract genomic DNA from the blood cell samples. CDR1 is given as SGHNT and CDR2 as YYREEE, both from the germline V gene (reference sequence). There are 14 amino acids in the CDR3, from cysteine to phenylalanine inclusive. Just the 42-base CDR3 DNA is kept, in frame starting at base 1. The V and J ends are trimmed by 1 base and 0 bases, leaving 5 bases between them. Beyond this particular receptor, the publication reports: Assigning TCR associations to individual alleles was difficult when HLA alleles, especially DR and DQ, strongly co-occurred. CMV serostatus was the only immune exposure information available for the cohort. In a later analysis, about 16,000 TCR beta sequences were associated with specific HLA alleles at a false discovery rate of 0.05. A further reported finding was that TCR beta sequences accurately predicted the HLA-A and HLA-B alleles for most subjects in the first cohort. This cohort had only TCR beta chains sequenced, and the lack of alpha or paired-chain data limited which features could be detected. In an earlier analysis of some 500 of the donors, most TCR beta V segments appeared in productive rearrangements about 90% or about 30% of the time, broadly matching IMGT annotations. The study gave a list of about 170 TCR beta chains associated with cytomegalovirus. In a later analysis, HLA-associated TCR beta chains were found to be more clonally expanded and to have lower generation probabilities than equally common non-associated chains. Across donors, most TCR sequences were observed very rarely, whereas some public TCRs were present in many individuals. A cluster of highly shared sequence variants was judged likely to be a technical artifact of the sequencing pipeline. Compared with the roughly 670-donor mean, donors in an Asian-associated ancestry cluster had fewer N-insertions in productive TCRs, according to a later genetic analysis. Some IMGT-functional V segments, including TRBV6-2 and TRBV6-3, could not be told apart with the 87-base-pair reads, so those segments were excluded. In vitro tests confirmed that a few of the cytomegalovirus-associated TCR beta chains recognize cytomegalovirus antigens. In a later analysis, most CMV-associated TCR beta chains were found to appear HLA-restricted, with HLA associations seemingly driven largely by CMV exposure. In both the original and validation cohorts, the classifier was reported to diagnose cytomegalovirus status with high specificity and sensitivity. Presence/absence analyses assumed roughly uniform sequencing depth across donors, an assumption that may not hold. The authors suggested that the approach could potentially be generalized to other disease states and immunological phenotypes. Over 15 rarely observed V segments, including chromosome 9 orphons, were excluded from the earlier analysis of almost 600 of the donors because counts were too low. V-gene and J-gene trimming of TCR beta chains was associated with a missense DCLRE1C variant in a later genetic analysis, and the association was replicated in an independent cohort. In a later analysis, TCR association rates were found to vary across HLA loci, with the most associated TCRs seen for DRB1 alleles and the fewest for HLA-C alleles. Correlated functional status among segregating V segments might be attributable to linkage disequilibrium, but an unknown experimental factor could not be ruled out. Because HLA typing was missing for some donors at each locus, association tests included only the typed subset. A later analysis reported that several top co-occurrence clusters appeared linked to parvovirus B19, influenza, CMV and Epstein-Barr virus.

Of note for this clone: Its recognized antigen is unknown. Base-call qualities are not available, and no considerably larger clone is one nucleotide away.

Libraries were built with the immunoSEQ multiplex PCR assay. For the multiplex PCR, a mixture combining 60 forward primers for TCR Vbeta segments and 13 reverse primers for TCR Jbeta segments was used. The CDR3 region of rearranged TCR beta genes was amplified from genomic DNA with a multiplex PCR assay. The Illumina HiSeq System was used to sequence the amplified TCR beta libraries as 87-base-pair reads. As for how the authors treated the data: In a later analysis, 80 million or so unique TCR beta chains were counted across the 500 to 850 repertoires, and around 10 million of these chains were shared by at least two donors. Raw reads were error-corrected and collapsed into unique sequences by a nearest-neighbor algorithm in which closely related sequences were merged to remove PCR and sequencing errors. To assign V, D and J gene segments, CDR3 sequences were aligned to IMGT reference sequences. Each retained sequence needed at least a six-nucleotide match to both a V gene segment and a J gene segment. Rearrangements were called productive when the CDR3 lacked stop codons and stayed in frame with V and J; all others were non-productive. Following IMGT convention, CDR3 was defined as the stretch from the second conserved V-encoded cysteine to the conserved J-encoded phenylalanine. The earlier analysis of 587 of the donors excluded sequences that lacked an unambiguous match to a single V gene segment. In an earlier analysis of some 590 of the donors, V segments were called functional above 56.7% productive rearrangements and were called segregating when the between-donor standard deviation exceeded 5%. A statistical classification framework was developed to diagnose cytomegalovirus status using the catalog of TCR beta chain sequences. A later analysis assigned V and J genes by comparing TCR nucleotide sequences with IMGT/GENE-DB human TR gene sequences. A later analysis assigned CDR3 sequences and most-parsimonious VDJ recombination scenarios with the TCRdist pipeline. In a later analysis, each TCR beta chain was defined by its CDR3 amino acid sequence together with its V-gene family, and reads without a unique V-gene family were excluded. In a later analysis, approximately 590 highly shared, low-generation-probability nucleotide sequences were removed to address suspected cross-contamination and a sequencing artifact. In a later analysis, a clonal expansion index for each public chain was calculated from normalized within-repertoire ranks of inferred template counts. Generation probabilities in a later analysis came from a VDJ recombination model fitted to out-of-frame rearrangements, and those results were checked against IGoR. Hypergeometric tests were used in a later analysis to score TCR-TCR, TCR-HLA and TCR-CMV co-occurrence, with a repertoire-size bias correction applied to the TCR pairs. A later analysis estimated false discovery rates by permuting HLA or CMV assignments 20 times. In a later analysis, co-occurring TCRs were grouped using DBSCAN, with TCRdist sequence similarity added in when clustering inside HLA-allele-positive subsets. Repertoires with fewer than 30,000 or more than 120,000 public chains were left out of co-occurrence clustering, as were about 5 repertoires with anomalous nucleotide sharing. In TCRdb, the immuneACCESS table is reduced to in-frame sequences with V and J assigned. These tables do not hold every clone; where another copy was compared, an unresolved V gene accounts for under half, and the others remain unexplained. V, J and clone size are taken as reported in that table, and D and trimming were inferred from the DNA itself. In this sample the table shows approximately 190,000 clones, 80% to 90% of which occur a single time. The top ten clones comprise approximately 1.8% of the sample.

The TCR originated in a man aged 40-50 years in good health and CMV-seropositive. Here the chain combines TRBV5-4 and TRBJ1-3, with the D gene not confidently named. The source material was PBMCs. The nucleotides are TGTGCCAGCAGCTTGAGCACCTCTGGAAACACCATATATTTT. Its translation reads: CASSLSTSGNTIYF.